This T cell receptor beta chain comes out of a study of cytomegalovirus exposure and HLA in healthy donors. General study points: In the 120 or so validation repertoires, roughly 94% of cluster scores exceeded 0, per a later analysis.

Profiling relied on immunoSEQ multiplex PCR, and the TCRdb table lists in-frame clones only, not all of them. This table has some 170,000 clones, 80% to 90% appearing once. Notes on this clone: Its antigen is currently unknown.

J gave up 5 bases and V 5 bases, and 10 bases lay outside the gene matches. This CDR3 region has 15 residues. Looked up from germline, CDR1 is PRHDT and CDR2 is FYEKMQ (reference sequence). This chain joins TRBV13 and TRBJ2-5; 8 bases fit TRBD1. Sequenced input: PBMCs. The TCR was taken from a woman aged 25 to 39 in good health and CMV-seronegative. Written as DNA, the CDR3 is TGTGCCAGCAGCGTAGCAGGGGGCGGAATGGAGACCCAGTACTTC. It translates to CASSVAGGGMETQYF.